This passage covers 31 T cell receptor beta chains from one sample sequenced in a study of T cell clonality in common variable immunodeficiency. This table comes from immunoSEQ multiplex PCR, and its TCRdb copy is limited to in-frame clones, with some not included. The sample yields 30,000 or so clones, without any singletons. Sequenced material: peripheral blood mononuclear cells. Receptors originate from a person aged 18 to 75 in good health.

In its sample, this clone was seen many times. The sequenced fragment ends 3 residues before the CDR3 boundary, so the rest is inferred from the germline J gene. The rearrangement uses TRBV18 and TRBJ2-3, with TRBD1 as a possible D gene (6 bases). Per the germline V gene, CDR1 is KGHSH and CDR2 is LQKENI. The CDR3 length is 14 residues. The covered CDR3 bases are TGTGCCAGCTCACATGGACAGTCCGGGGAGACG. Translation gives CASSHGQSGET. The full CDR3 reads CASSHGQSGETQYF.

This clone was seen many times. CDR3 DNA (partial): TGTGCCAGCAGCCTCAGTATGAACACTGAA. Translation: CASSLSMNTE. The whole CDR3 sequence reads CASSLSMNTEAFF. The chain combines TRBV7-3 with TRBJ1-1; no clear D. The read gets to within 3 residues of the CDR3 end, and the germline J gene fills in the rest. This CDR3 has 13 amino acids. From germline, CDR1 is SGHTA and CDR2 FQGTGA. Trimming stripped 5 bases from V and 0 bases from J, with 7 bases between.

This clone was seen repeatedly, ten times or more. The sequenced fragment ends 3 residues before the CDR3 boundary, so the rest is inferred from the germline J gene. The chain combines TRBV20-1 with TRBJ1-1, with TRBD1 matching over 7 bases. Germline V lookup: CDR1 DFQATT, CDR2 SNEGSKA (reference sequence). The CDR3 loop spans 13 amino acids. This CDR3 reads CSARDTGDSNAFF. The covered CDR3 bases are TGCAGTGCTAGAGATACAGGGGATTCTAAC.

This clone was observed many times. Coverage ceases 3 residues before the CDR3 finishes, and the germline J gene fills in the end. V usage is TRBV10-3 and J usage is TRBJ2-3, with TRBD2 matching 7 bases. The length of the CDR3 is 15 residues. Looked up from germline, CDR1 is ENHRY and CDR2 is SYGVKD. Incomplete CDR3 DNA: TGTGCCATCAGTGAGTCGGGGGGGGGAGGAGAGACG. Its translation: CAISESGGGGET. The full CDR3 protein is CAISESGGGGETQYF.

This clone was picked up many times. The read is 3 residues too short to cover the CDR3 end, so that end is filled in from the germline J gene. This chain links TRBV4-1 with TRBJ2-7, with D perhaps matching TRBD1 (6 bases). CDR3 length equals 15 residues. Trimming took off 3 bases at V and 0 bases at J, with 12 bases between the two ends. CDR1 MGHRA and CDR2 YSYEKL come from the germline V gene. CDR3 amino acids: CASSQHQGFSYEQYF. The sequenced CDR3 bases are TGCGCCAGCAGCCAGCACCAGGGGTTCTCCTACGAG.

This clone occurred many times. The read terminates 3 residues ahead of where the CDR3 ends, so the germline J gene completes it. The rearrangement joins TRBV6-1 to TRBJ2-3; TRBD2 aligns across 8 bases. V shed 0 bases and J 4 bases; nucleotides not matched to a gene: 3. The CDR3 contains 15 residues. The germline V gene has CDR1 MNHNS and CDR2 SASEGT. The covered CDR3 bases are TGTGCCAGCAGTGAAGCGCACGGGGGGGCAGATACG. Translation: CASSEAHGGADT. The complete CDR3 reads CASSEAHGGADTQYF.

This clone showed up many times. The CDR3 is cut off 3 residues early in the read; its end comes from the germline J gene. The chain combines TRBV19 with TRBJ2-7; 11 bases map to TRBD2. The CDR3 has 15 residues. The germline V gene encodes CDR1 LNHDA and CDR2 SQIVND (reference sequence). Losses at the gene ends were 5 bases for V and 3 bases for J; bases not matched to a gene: 6. CDR3 DNA (partial): TGTGCCAGTAGTGAACCGGGACTAGCGGTCTACGAG. Translated, it gives CASSEPGLAVYE. The full CDR3 is CASSEPGLAVYEQYF.

In this sample, this clone turned up many times. The read terminates 3 residues ahead of where the CDR3 ends, so the germline J gene completes it. This chain uses TRBV7-9 with TRBJ2-3, with D perhaps TRBD2 (5 bases). There are 14 residues in the CDR3. The V gene's germline CDR1 is SEHNR and CDR2 FQNEAQ (reference sequence). Partial CDR3 DNA: TGTGCCAGCAGCTTAGCTAGCGAACAAGAGACG. This sequence encodes CASSLASEQET. From start to end, the CDR3 is CASSLASEQETQYF.

This clone has just a few counts. This CDR3 is CASSNREWVQETQYF. The part of the CDR3 DNA that was read is TGTGCCAGCTCTAACAGGGAGTGGGTACAAGAGACT. The rearrangement uses TRBV18 and TRBJ2-4, with a tentative D call TRBD1 (6 bases). Coverage ceases 3 residues before the CDR3 finishes, and the germline J gene fills in the end. Germline assignment: CDR1 KGHSH and CDR2 LQKENI. The CDR3 is 15 amino acids.

This clone occurred many times. The read is 3 residues too short to cover the CDR3 end, so that end is filled in from the germline J gene. The J gene is TRBJ2-5, the V gene TRBV7-9, with D hard to call. V gave up 1 base and J gave up 2 bases, with 8 bases separating them. Germline values: CDR1 SEHNR, CDR2 FQNEAQ (reference sequence). This CDR3 comprises 14 residues. This chain's CDR3 is CASSLVGGQETQYF. The DNA read from the CDR3 is TGTGCCAGCAGCTTAGTTGGCGGTCAAGAGACC. Full variable domain (remainder filled in from reference TRBV7-9 and TRBJ2-5): DTGVSQNPRHKITKRGQNVTFRCDPISEHNRLYWYRQTLGQGPEFLTYFQNEAQLEKSRLLSDRFSAERPKGSFSTLEIQRTEQGDSAMYLCASSLVGGQETQYFGPGTRLLVL.

This clone showed up many times. The sequence runs out 3 residues before the end of the CDR3; the remainder is reconstructed from the germline J gene. The rearrangement links TRBV2 to TRBJ1-6; the match to TRBD1 covers 7 bases. The ends lost 0 bases at V and 7 bases at J; junction bases unmatched: 0. Germline CDR1 and CDR2: SNHLY and FYNNEI. The CDR3 runs to 14 residues. The CDR3 bases that were read are TGTGCCAGCAGTGAAGCGACAGGGAATTCACCC. This sequence encodes CASSEATGNSP. The full CDR3 sequence reads CASSEATGNSPLHF.

In this sample, this clone turned up many times. Read data end 3 residues before the CDR3 end; the end is taken from the germline J gene. The chain employs TRBV20-1 and TRBJ2-7; maybe TRBD2 (5 bases). The CDR3 covers 14 residues. Between the trimmed V and J ends, which lost 6 bases and 0 bases, there was a span of 15 bases. Germline V CDR1 and CDR2: DFQATT, SNEGSKA (reference sequence). The covered CDR3 bases are TGCAGTGCCCTAGCCGGCGGGTCCTCCTACGAG. Protein product: CSALAGGSSYE. The whole CDR3 protein is CSALAGGSSYEQYF.

This clone was observed many times. At one boundary the junction diverges from the germline segment, which might be a read error. The read ends 3 residues shy of where the CDR3 ends; the end is completed using the germline J gene. The chain combines TRBV20-1 with TRBJ2-2, with a possible D match to TRBD2 (6 bases). The CDR3 is 15 amino acids. CDR1 is DFQATT, CDR2 SNEGSKA, per germline (reference sequence). The CDR3 DNA, read in part, is TGCAGTACTAGCTTTGCGGGGATCTCCACCGGGGAG. Translation gives CSTSFAGISTGE. The whole CDR3 sequence is CSTSFAGISTGELFF.

This clone was observed at least ten times. The missing CDR3 end, 3 residues past where the read stops, is filled in from the germline J gene. This rearrangement joins TRBV7-2 to TRBJ2-1; TRBD1 agrees at 8 bases. Germline assignment: CDR1 SGHTA and CDR2 FQGNSA. Unmatched junction bases numbered 9, after V lost 4 bases and J lost 7 bases. The CDR3 loop spans 15 amino acids. The CDR3 spells CASSSWGDRFNEQFF. The DNA read from the CDR3 is TGTGCCAGCAGCTCCTGGGGGGACAGGTTTAATGAG. Full variable domain (remainder filled in from reference TRBV7-2 and TRBJ2-1): GAGVSQSPSNKVTEKGKDVELRCDPISGHTALYWYRQSLGQGLEFLIYFQGNSAPDKSGLPSDRFSAERTGGSVSTLTIQRTQQEDSAVYLCASSSWGDRFNEQFFGPGTRLTVL.

CDR3 DNA (partial): TGTGCCAGCAGCTGGGACAGACAAGAGACG. Translated, it gives CASSWDRQET. The complete CDR3 protein is CASSWDRQETQYF. This chain links TRBV7-2 with TRBJ2-3; 7 bases fit TRBD1. The CDR3 end falls 3 residues outside the read, so it is completed with the germline J gene. This CDR3 spans 13 amino acids. Germline CDR1 is SGHTA and CDR2 is FQGNSA.

This clone was seen many times. Sequencing ends 3 residues short of the CDR3 end; the germline J gene provides the rest. This chain uses TRBV5-1 with TRBJ2-3; 12 bases are a match to TRBD2. V was clipped by 0 bases and J by 5 bases; unmatched bases: 7. Per germline, CDR1 SGHRS and CDR2 YFSETQ. CDR3 length: 17 amino acids. The CDR3 loop reads CASSLGRLAGAVDTQYF. The sequenced part of the CDR3 DNA is TGCGCCAGCAGCTTGGGGCGACTAGCGGGAGCGGTAGATACG.

This clone was counted at least ten times. The CDR3 end falls 3 residues outside the read, so it is completed with the germline J gene. The rearrangement links TRBV2 to TRBJ2-7; no reliable D call. Germline V lookup: CDR1 SNHLY, CDR2 FYNNEI. V gave up 6 bases and J gave up 1 base, with 13 bases separating them. The CDR3 is made up of 14 amino acids. CDR3 amino acids: CASRDDRVSYEQYF. Partial CDR3 DNA: TGTGCCAGCAGAGACGATCGGGTATCCTACGAG.

This clone was picked up many times. The read ends 3 residues early relative to the CDR3; the germline J gene fills the gap. This chain uses TRBV19 with TRBJ2-3; weak D call: TRBD1 (6 bases). This CDR3 is 16 amino acids long. Germline loops: CDR1 LNHDA, CDR2 SQIVND (reference sequence). The V gene lost 4 bases and the J gene lost 3 bases, with 17 bases spanning the gap. Incomplete CDR3 DNA: TGTGCCAGTAGTAACTCCAGGGGCCAGGGGACAGATACG. This translates into CASSNSRGQGTDT. The CDR3, in full, reads CASSNSRGQGTDTQYF.

Worth noting for this clone: The sequence runs out 3 residues before the end of the CDR3; the remainder is reconstructed from the germline J gene. The genes are TRBV7-9 and TRBJ2-5; the match to TRBD1 covers 7 bases. The CDR3 length is 15 residues. Germline trimming cut 4 bases from V and 2 bases from J; bases unmatched to any gene: 7. The V gene's germline CDR1 is SEHNR and CDR2 FQNEAQ (reference sequence). The covered CDR3 bases are TGTGCCAGCAGCTACTACGGGACAGCTCAAGAGACC. This codes for CASSYYGTAQET. In full, the CDR3 is CASSYYGTAQETQYF.

This clone was recorded at least ten times. The observed sequence ends 3 residues before the CDR3 terminus, with the missing tail filled in from the germline J gene. The chain has TRBV3-1 (or the pseudogene TRBV3-2) and TRBJ1-5; a weak D match, TRBD1 (6 bases). Trimming removed 1 base from V and 6 bases from J, with 10 bases in between. CDR3 length: 14 amino acids. CDR1 is LGHDT, CDR2 YNNKEL, per germline (reference sequence). The sequenced part of the CDR3 DNA is TGTGCCAGCAGCCAAGGCACAGGGAGTCAGCCC. This translates into CASSQGTGSQP. The whole CDR3 region reads CASSQGTGSQPQHF.

The table lists this clone with many counts. The CDR3 end lies 3 residues beyond the end of the read and is filled in from the germline J gene. V is TRBV7-2 and J is TRBJ1-2, with D possibly being TRBD1 (5 bases). The germline V gene has CDR1 SGHTA and CDR2 FQGNSA. Trimming stripped 5 bases from V and 3 bases from J, with 10 bases between. The CDR3 runs to 13 residues. CDR3 DNA (partial): TGTGCCAGCAGCCCAAGGGGCGACTATGGC. Translated, it gives CASSPRGDYG. In full, the CDR3 reads CASSPRGDYGYTF.

This clone came up many times. The CDR3 end lies 3 residues beyond the end of the read and is filled in from the germline J gene. The identical CDR3 is also encoded by other nucleotide sequences in the sample. This chain connects TRBV20-1 to TRBJ1-3; TRBD1 might be the D (6 bases). Trimming left V 6 bases short and J 3 bases short, with 21 bases between. The CDR3 totals 16 residues. The germline gives CDR1 DFQATT, CDR2 SNEGSKA (reference sequence). Partial CDR3 DNA: TGCAGTGCCGGCATGGGAGGGGGTGGCTATGGAAACACC. Translation gives CSAGMGGGGYGNT. The CDR3 as a whole reads CSAGMGGGGYGNTIYF.

The table lists this clone with many counts. The read ends 3 residues shy of where the CDR3 ends; the end is completed using the germline J gene. The V gene is TRBV5-1, the J gene TRBJ1-1; D might be TRBD1 (5 bases). Trimming took off 4 bases at V and 7 bases at J, with 17 bases between the two ends. The CDR3 loop spans 14 amino acids. Germline assignment: CDR1 SGHRS and CDR2 YFSETQ. The CDR3 here is CASSGGDLVGEAFF. The part of the CDR3 DNA that was read is TGCGCCAGCAGCGGGGGGGACTTGGTCGGTGAA.

This clone appeared many times. The read stops 3 residues short of the end of the CDR3; the missing end is completed from the germline J gene. V gene TRBV20-1 combines with J gene TRBJ1-2; 7 nucleotides align to TRBD1. The CDR3 contains 14 residues. Germline-derived CDR1 and CDR2 are DFQATT and SNEGSKA (reference sequence). With V trimmed by 6 bases and J by 5 bases, 12 bases remained unmatched. CDR3 residues: CSAITRQGEYGYTF. CDR3 DNA (partial): TGCAGTGCCATCACCCGACAGGGCGAATATGGC.

This clone was recorded a few times. One end of the junction is discordant with germline, which a read error may explain. The CDR3 end is not reached by the read, which stops 3 residues before it; the germline J gene fills it in. The same CDR3 is also encoded by other DNA sequences in this sample. This chain uses TRBV7-2 with TRBJ1-3; the match to TRBD1 covers 7 bases. CDR3 length: 14 amino acids. CDR1 SGHTA and CDR2 FQGNSA come from the germline V gene. The part of the CDR3 DNA that was read is TGTGCCAGCAGCCTAGACAGGGCTGGAAACACA. Protein product: CASSLDRAGNT. The entire CDR3 protein is CASSLDRAGNTIYF. The whole variable domain, filled in from reference TRBV7-2 and TRBJ1-3, reads GAGVSQSPSNKVTEKGKDVELRCDPISGHTALYWYRQSLGQGLEFLIYFQGNSAPDKSGLPSDRFSAERTGGSVSTLTIQRTQQEDSAVYLCASSLDRAGNTIYFGEGSWLTVV.

This clone showed up many times. The sequence runs out 3 residues before the end of the CDR3; the remainder is reconstructed from the germline J gene. V and J are TRBV6-2 or TRBV6-3 and TRBJ2-1; weak D call: TRBD2 (5 bases). Germline V CDR1 and CDR2: MNHEY, SVGEGT. The CDR3 has 12 residues. V was cut by 2 bases and J by 8 bases, with 7 bases left in between. This chain's CDR3 is CASSYLRDEQFF. The covered CDR3 bases are TGTGCCAGCAGTTACCTGCGGGATGAG.

This clone was observed a handful of times. The CDR3 end lies 3 residues beyond the end of the read and is filled in from the germline J gene. The chain couples TRBV20-1 to TRBJ2-1; a possible D gene is TRBD1 (6 bases). The CDR3 contains 15 residues. The germline CDR1 and CDR2 sequences are DFQATT and SNEGSKA (reference sequence). V was trimmed by 6 bases and J by 8 bases, leaving 23 bases between them. This chain's CDR3 is CSAPNGQLPPYEQFF. CDR3 bases read: TGCAGTGCCCCAAACGGACAGTTGCCGCCTTATGAG.

On this clone itself: The sequenced fragment ends 3 residues before the CDR3 boundary, so the rest is inferred from the germline J gene. This rearrangement joins TRBV19 to TRBJ1-2; maybe TRBD1 (5 bases). Germline V gene data show CDR1 as LNHDA and CDR2 as SQIVND (reference sequence). The CDR3 sequence is 13 residues long. CDR3 DNA (partial): TGTGCCAGTAGTAGGGCAGGGAATTACGAC. Its protein is CASSRAGNYD. The entire CDR3 is CASSRAGNYDYTF.

This clone occurred many times. Sequencing ends 3 residues short of the CDR3 end; the germline J gene provides the rest. V is TRBV5-6 and J is TRBJ1-1; 8 bases match TRBD1. Germline trimming cut 4 bases from V and 4 bases from J; bases unmatched to any gene: 6. This CDR3 contains 14 residues. The germline V gene has CDR1 SGHDT and CDR2 YYEEEE. The CDR3 sequence: CASSPWTGFTEAFF. The DNA read from the CDR3 is TGTGCCAGCAGCCCCTGGACAGGGTTCACTGAA.

A note on this clone: From the germline J gene comes the end of the CDR3, since the read stops 3 residues before it. The chain carries TRBV19 and TRBJ1-2, with D tentatively TRBD1 (5 bases). The CDR3 consists of 18 residues. CDR1 and CDR2 (germline): LNHDA, SQIVND (reference sequence). CDR3 bases read: TGTGCCAGTAGCCCTCCGGGACTAGCGGGCCTGCTGACAGATACC. Its protein product is CASSPPGLAGLLTDT. The CDR3 reads in full as CASSPPGLAGLLTDTYTF.

With respect to this clone: The read ends 3 residues shy of where the CDR3 ends; the end is completed using the germline J gene. The chain combines TRBV2 with TRBJ1-4, with D tentatively TRBD1 (5 bases). Germline assignment: CDR1 SNHLY and CDR2 FYNNEI. CDR3 length: 13 residues. Partial CDR3 DNA: TGTGCCAGCGGCCGGGACTATAATTCACCA. It codes for CASGRDYNSP. The complete CDR3 protein is CASGRDYNSPLFF.